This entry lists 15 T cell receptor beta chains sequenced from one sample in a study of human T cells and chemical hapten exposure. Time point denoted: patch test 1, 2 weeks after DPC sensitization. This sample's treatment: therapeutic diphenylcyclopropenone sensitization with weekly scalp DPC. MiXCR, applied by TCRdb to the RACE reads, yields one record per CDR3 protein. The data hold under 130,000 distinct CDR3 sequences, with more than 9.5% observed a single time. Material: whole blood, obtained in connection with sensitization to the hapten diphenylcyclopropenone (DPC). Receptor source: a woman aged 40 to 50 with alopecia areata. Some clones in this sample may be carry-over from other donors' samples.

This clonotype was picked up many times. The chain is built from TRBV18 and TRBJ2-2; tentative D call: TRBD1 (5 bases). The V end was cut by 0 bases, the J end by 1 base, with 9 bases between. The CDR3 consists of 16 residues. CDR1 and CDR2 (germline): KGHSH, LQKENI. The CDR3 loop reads CASSPPVTENTGELFF. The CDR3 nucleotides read TGTGCCAGCTCACCACCTGTGACAGAGAACACCGGGGAGCTGTTTTTT.

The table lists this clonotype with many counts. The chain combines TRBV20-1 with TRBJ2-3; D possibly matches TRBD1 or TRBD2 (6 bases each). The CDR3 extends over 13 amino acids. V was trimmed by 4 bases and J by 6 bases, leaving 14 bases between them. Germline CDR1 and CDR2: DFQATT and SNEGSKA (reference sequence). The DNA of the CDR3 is TGCAGTGCTATTACGGGGGCTCATGATACGCAGTATTTT. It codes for CSAITGAHDTQYF.

CDR3 in amino acids: CASSPQGDMETQYF. In DNA, the CDR3 is TGCGCCAGCAGCCCACAGGGGGATATGGAGACCCAGTACTTC. The chain joins TRBV5-1 to TRBJ2-5; 8 positions agree with TRBD1. The length of the CDR3 is 14 residues. With V trimmed by 4 bases and J by 5 bases, 7 bases remained unmatched. CDR1 and CDR2 from the germline V gene are SGHRS and YFSETQ.

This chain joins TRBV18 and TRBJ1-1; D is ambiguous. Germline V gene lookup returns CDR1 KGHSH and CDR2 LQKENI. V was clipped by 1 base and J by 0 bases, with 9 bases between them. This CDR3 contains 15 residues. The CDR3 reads CASSPQVNMNTEAFF. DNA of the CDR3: TGTGCCAGCTCACCACAAGTGAATATGAACACTGAAGCTTTCTTT.

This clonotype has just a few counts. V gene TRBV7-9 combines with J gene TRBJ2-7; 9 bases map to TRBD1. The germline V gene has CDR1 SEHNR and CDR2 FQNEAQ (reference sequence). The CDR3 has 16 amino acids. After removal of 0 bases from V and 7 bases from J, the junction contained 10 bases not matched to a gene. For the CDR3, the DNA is TGTGCCAGCAGCTTAGCGCGGACAGGGGTGGCACGGGAGCAGTACTTC. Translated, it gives CASSLARTGVAREQYF.

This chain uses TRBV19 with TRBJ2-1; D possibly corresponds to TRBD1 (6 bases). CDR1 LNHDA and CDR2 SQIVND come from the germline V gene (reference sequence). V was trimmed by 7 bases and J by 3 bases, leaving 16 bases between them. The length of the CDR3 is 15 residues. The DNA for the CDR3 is TGTGCCAGTATAGACTTGGGGGCCAGCTACAATGAGCAGTTCTTC. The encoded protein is CASIDLGASYNEQFF.

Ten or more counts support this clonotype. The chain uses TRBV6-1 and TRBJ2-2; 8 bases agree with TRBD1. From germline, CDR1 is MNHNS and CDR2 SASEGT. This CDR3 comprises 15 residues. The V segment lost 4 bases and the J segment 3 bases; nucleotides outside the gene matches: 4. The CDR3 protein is CASSARQGYTGELFF. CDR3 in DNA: TGTGCCAGCAGTGCAAGACAGGGGTACACCGGGGAGCTGTTTTTT.

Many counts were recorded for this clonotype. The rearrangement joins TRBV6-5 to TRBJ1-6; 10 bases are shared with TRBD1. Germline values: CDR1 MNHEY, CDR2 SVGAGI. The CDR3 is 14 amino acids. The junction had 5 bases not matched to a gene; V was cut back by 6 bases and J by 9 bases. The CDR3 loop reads CASRTGGKASPLHF. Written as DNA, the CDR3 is TGTGCCAGCAGGACAGGGGGCAAAGCTTCACCCCTCCACTTT.

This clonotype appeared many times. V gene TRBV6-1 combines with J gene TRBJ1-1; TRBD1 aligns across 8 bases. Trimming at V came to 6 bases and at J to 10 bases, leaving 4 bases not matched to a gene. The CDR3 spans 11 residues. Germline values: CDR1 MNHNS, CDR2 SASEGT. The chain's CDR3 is CASRGQVGAFF. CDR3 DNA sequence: TGTGCCAGCAGGGGACAGGTGGGAGCTTTCTTT.

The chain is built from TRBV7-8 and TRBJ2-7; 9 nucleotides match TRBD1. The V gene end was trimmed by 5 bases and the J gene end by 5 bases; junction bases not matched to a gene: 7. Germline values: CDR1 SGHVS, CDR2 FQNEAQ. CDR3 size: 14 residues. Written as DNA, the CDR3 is TGTGCCAGCAGCCTGGACAGGGGCCCCCACGAGCAGTACTTC. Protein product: CASSLDRGPHEQYF.

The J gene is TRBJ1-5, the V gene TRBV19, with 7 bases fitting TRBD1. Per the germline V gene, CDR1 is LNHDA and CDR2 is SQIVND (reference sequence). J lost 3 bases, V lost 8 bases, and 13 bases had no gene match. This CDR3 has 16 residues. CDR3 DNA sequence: TGTGCCAGTCAGGGGGTTCCAACTATCGACAATCAGCCCCAGCATTTT. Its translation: CASQGVPTIDNQPQHF.

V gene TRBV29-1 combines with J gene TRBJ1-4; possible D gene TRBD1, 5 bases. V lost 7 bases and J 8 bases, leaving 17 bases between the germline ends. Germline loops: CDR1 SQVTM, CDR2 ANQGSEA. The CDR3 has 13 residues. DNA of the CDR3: TGCAGCGCTAGGGAGGGGCGAAGGGAAAAACTGTTTTTT. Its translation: CSAREGRREKLFF. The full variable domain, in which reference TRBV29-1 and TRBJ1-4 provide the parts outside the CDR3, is SAVISQKPSRDICQRGTSLTIQCQVDSQVTMMFWYRQQPGQSLTLIATANQGSEATYESGFVIDKFPISRPNLTFSTLTVSNMSPEDSSIYLCSAREGRREKLFFGSGTQLSVL.

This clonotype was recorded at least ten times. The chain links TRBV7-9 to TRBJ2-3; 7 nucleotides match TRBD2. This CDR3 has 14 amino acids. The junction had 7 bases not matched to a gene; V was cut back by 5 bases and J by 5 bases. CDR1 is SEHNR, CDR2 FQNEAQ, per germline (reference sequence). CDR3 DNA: TGTGCCAGCAGCCTCGCCAGGGAGGGAGATACGCAGTATTTT. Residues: CASSLAREGDTQYF.

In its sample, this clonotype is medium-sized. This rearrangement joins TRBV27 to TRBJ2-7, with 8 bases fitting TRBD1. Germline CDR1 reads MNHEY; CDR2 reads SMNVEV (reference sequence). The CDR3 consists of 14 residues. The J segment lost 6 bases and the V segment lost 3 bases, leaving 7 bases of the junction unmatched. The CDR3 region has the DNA TGTGCCAGCAGTTTCGGACAGGGACTTGGCGAGCAGTACTTC. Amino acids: CASSFGQGLGEQYF.

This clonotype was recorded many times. CDR3 bases: TGTGCCAGCAGAGCCGGAGGCACCGAGCAGTACTTC. It is translated as CASRAGGTEQYF. The rearrangement uses TRBV2 and TRBJ2-7, with a weak D call TRBD2 (5 bases). The V end lost 6 bases, the J end lost 6 bases, and 12 bases lay between the germline ends. The CDR3 is made up of 12 amino acids. Looked up from germline, CDR1 is SNHLY and CDR2 is FYNNEI.